This is a list of T cell receptor beta chains from one sample in a study of response to subunit inactivated influenza vaccine. TCRdb recomputed calls from the RT-PCR reads with MiXCR, one row per CDR3 protein. The table includes roughly 500,000 distinct CDR3 sequences, more than 15% detected once. Specimen: CD4+ T cells sorted from PBMCs, collected roughly 24 months after vaccination. Receptors originate from a man aged 50-75 years who received an inactivated influenza vaccine. Both conserved end residues are part of each CDR3. D genes are given only for firm matches. Clone size is not always given. Where it is, it says once, few, many or a class for expanded clones.

J: TRBJ2-3; V: TRBV7-9; D: .; size: few; CDR3: CASRLGGARTDTQYF; DNA: TGTGCCTCCAGACTCGGGGGCGCACGGACAGATACGCAGTATTTT
J: TRBJ2-3; V: TRBV20-1; D: .; size: few; CDR3: CSARVQGSDTQYF; DNA: TGCAGTGCTAGAGTTCAGGGGTCAGATACGCAGTATTTT
J: TRBJ1-2; V: TRBV25-1; D: .; size: many; CDR3: CASSLTSTVGPYGYTF; DNA: TGTGCCAGCAGTCTTACTTCCACGGTCGGGCCTTATGGCTACACCTTC
J: TRBJ2-3; V: TRBV7-9; D: .; size: few; CDR3: CASSLQRGRNRPHTDTQYF; DNA: TGTGCCAGCAGCTTGCAGAGAGGAAGGAATCGGCCACACACAGATACGCAGTATTTT
J: TRBJ2-7; V: TRBV7-2; D: .; size: .; CDR3: CASSERFRNYEQYF; DNA: TGTGCCAGCAGCGAACGATTTCGGAACTACGAGCAGTACTTC
J: TRBJ1-1; V: TRBV28; D: .; size: .; CDR3: CATNLLNTEAFF; DNA: TGTGCCACCAATCTCCTGAACACTGAAGCTTTCTTT
J: TRBJ1-5; V: TRBV19; D: .; size: .; CDR3: CASYNVGDPGNQPQHF; DNA: TGTGCCAGTTATAATGTGGGGGATCCGGGCAATCAGCCCCAGCATTTT
J: TRBJ1-2; V: TRBV12-3/TRBV12-4; D: .; size: .; CDR3: CASSPGIYGYTF; DNA: TGTGCCAGCAGTCCGGGCATCTATGGCTACACCTTC
J: TRBJ2-1; V: TRBV10-3; D: .; size: .; CDR3: CAIREGWLHEQFF; DNA: TGTGCCATCAGGGAGGGCTGGTTACATGAGCAGTTCTTC
J: TRBJ2-7; V: TRBV3-1; D: .; size: few; CDR3: CASSPRDPTSYEQYF; DNA: TGTGCCAGCAGCCCGCGGGACCCCACCAGTTACGAGCAGTACTTC
J: TRBJ2-6; V: TRBV12-3/TRBV12-4; D: .; size: many; CDR3: CASRQGELVGANVLTF; DNA: TGTGCCAGCAGACAAGGAGAGCTCGTTGGGGCCAACGTCCTGACTTTC
J: TRBJ2-2; V: TRBV5-1; D: .; size: once; CDR3: CASSLVGSAGELFF; DNA: TGCGCCAGCAGCTTGGTGGGGTCCGCCGGGGAGCTGTTTTTT
J: TRBJ1-6; V: TRBV28; D: .; size: .; CDR3: CASSGLPGVESPLHF; DNA: TGTGCCAGCAGTGGACTCCCAGGGGTTGAATCACCCCTCCACTTT
J: TRBJ2-1; V: TRBV20-1; D: TRBD2; size: .; CDR3: CSASGASGGSPYNEQFF; DNA: TGCAGTGCTAGTGGGGCTAGCGGAGGGAGTCCCTACAATGAGCAGTTCTTC
J: TRBJ2-7; V: TRBV7-2; D: .; size: .; CDR3: CASSILETYEQYF; DNA: TGTGCCAGCAGCATACTTGAGACCTACGAGCAGTACTTC
J: TRBJ2-5; V: TRBV10-3; D: .; size: many; CDR3: CAISVDSSGLGTQYF; DNA: TGTGCCATCAGTGTAGATTCCAGCGGGTTAGGGACCCAGTACTTC
J: TRBJ2-3; V: TRBV20-1; D: TRBD2; size: few; CDR3: CSARAAGGTTDTQYF; DNA: TGCAGTGCTAGGGCAGCGGGGGGGACCACAGATACGCAGTATTTT
J: TRBJ1-5; V: TRBV15; D: .; size: few; CDR3: CATSRATGAGNQPQHF; DNA: TGTGCCACCAGCAGAGCGACAGGAGCGGGGAATCAGCCCCAGCATTTT
J: TRBJ2-1; V: TRBV7-9; D: .; size: few; CDR3: CASSLSIRGNEQFF; DNA: TGTGCCAGCAGCTTATCCATCAGGGGCAATGAGCAGTTCTTC
J: TRBJ2-5; V: TRBV4-2; D: TRBD1; size: .; CDR3: CASSQQGAEETQYF; DNA: TGTGCCAGCAGCCAGCAGGGGGCAGAGGAGACCCAGTACTTC
J: TRBJ1-2; V: TRBV20-1; D: .; size: many; CDR3: CRSSGEGGYTF; DNA: TGCAGATCCTCAGGGGAGGGTGGCTACACCTTC
J: TRBJ2-7; V: TRBV4-1; D: .; size: .; CDR3: CASSQESGREQYF; DNA: TGCGCCAGCAGCCAAGAATCGGGTCGCGAGCAGTACTTC
J: TRBJ2-1; V: TRBV4-1; D: .; size: .; CDR3: CASSQLGSAYNEQFF; DNA: TGCGCCAGCAGCCAATTGGGCAGTGCTTACAATGAGCAGTTCTTC
J: TRBJ2-1; V: TRBV5-1; D: .; size: .; CDR3: CASSPDHYDEQFF; DNA: TGCGCCAGCAGCCCGGACCACTACGATGAGCAGTTCTTC
J: TRBJ1-4; V: TRBV5-1; D: .; size: few; CDR3: CASSPAIGWENCFF; DNA: .
J: TRBJ2-1; V: TRBV12-3/TRBV12-4; D: .; size: .; CDR3: CASSLGGGGSNEQFF; DNA: TGTGCCAGCAGTTTAGGGGGAGGGGGGTCCAATGAGCAGTTCTTC
J: TRBJ1-3; V: TRBV12-3/TRBV12-4; D: .; size: few; CDR3: CAEGRGDSGNTIYF; DNA: TGTGCAGAAGGACGGGGGGACTCTGGAAACACCATATATTTT
J: TRBJ2-1; V: TRBV7-2; D: TRBD2; size: .; CDR3: CASSLVPGTSAGEQFF; DNA: TGTGCCAGCAGCTTAGTACCCGGGACTAGCGCCGGAGAGCAGTTCTTC
J: TRBJ1-1; V: TRBV7-2; D: .; size: few; CDR3: CASTLIRGANTEAFF; DNA: TGTGCCAGCACCCTTATACGAGGAGCGAACACTGAAGCTTTCTTT
J: TRBJ1-2; V: TRBV12-3/TRBV12-4; D: TRBD1; size: .; CDR3: CASSRRQGGGYTF; DNA: TGTGCCAGCAGCAGAAGACAGGGAGGAGGCTACACCTTC
J: TRBJ2-5; V: TRBV4-2; D: TRBD1; size: few; CDR3: CASSRVTGTQETQYF; DNA: TGTGCCAGCAGCCGGGTGACAGGGACCCAAGAGACCCAGTACTTC
J: TRBJ2-7; V: TRBV10-3; D: TRBD2; size: .; CDR3: CAIKSGTSAYEQYF; DNA: TGTGCCATCAAATCCGGGACTAGCGCCTACGAGCAGTACTTC
J: TRBJ2-2; V: TRBV3-1; D: .; size: few; CDR3: CASSQGDGYTGELFF; DNA: TGTGCCAGCAGCCAAGGGGACGGTTACACCGGGGAGCTGTTTTTT
J: TRBJ1-2; V: TRBV20-1; D: .; size: many; CDR3: CSARDSRDYGYTF; DNA: TGCAGTGCTAGAGATTCCCGGGACTATGGCTACACCTTC
J: TRBJ2-3; V: TRBV7-8; D: .; size: .; CDR3: CASSPLSGRRTDTQYF; DNA: TGTGCCAGCAGCCCCCTTAGCGGAAGACGCACAGATACGCAGTATTTT
J: TRBJ2-2; V: TRBV7-9; D: .; size: few; CDR3: CASSPWDPWPGELFF; DNA: TGTGCCAGCAGCCCTTGGGACCCCTGGCCCGGGGAGCTGTTTTTT
J: TRBJ2-7; V: TRBV20-1; D: TRBD2; size: few; CDR3: CSAWGGGLSGEQYF; DNA: TGCAGTGCCTGGGGGGGGGGATTATCGGGCGAGCAGTACTTC
J: TRBJ2-2; V: TRBV5-1; D: .; size: few; CDR3: CASSWRQTNTGELFF; DNA: TGCGCCAGCAGCTGGAGACAGACGAACACCGGGGAGCTGTTTTTT
J: TRBJ1-3; V: TRBV6-1; D: .; size: .; CDR3: CASRRGFSGNTIYF; DNA: TGTGCCAGCAGGCGGGGTTTCTCTGGAAACACCATATATTTT
J: TRBJ2-3; V: TRBV10-3; D: TRBD2; size: .; CDR3: CAISELASGRPDTQYF; DNA: TGTGCCATCAGTGAGTTAGCTAGCGGGAGACCAGATACGCAGTATTTT
J: TRBJ1-3; V: TRBV18; D: TRBD1; size: .; CDR3: CASSPRDSGNTIYF; DNA: TGTGCCAGCTCACCACGGGACAGTGGAAACACCATATATTTT
J: TRBJ2-7; V: TRBV20-1; D: .; size: .; CDR3: CSADGVGHYRYEQYF; DNA: TGCAGTGCGGATGGGGTGGGCCACTACCGCTACGAGCAGTACTTC
J: TRBJ2-5; V: TRBV20-1; D: .; size: .; CDR3: CSAWTGETQYF; DNA: TGCAGTGCCTGGACCGGAGAGACCCAGTACTTC
J: TRBJ2-1; V: TRBV9; D: .; size: .; CDR3: CASSVAPGPYNEQFF; DNA: TGTGCCAGCAGCGTAGCTCCGGGTCCCTACAATGAGCAGTTCTTC
J: TRBJ2-7; V: TRBV6-5; D: .; size: .; CDR3: CASSYSAQRAYEQYF; DNA: TGTGCCAGCAGTTACTCCGCACAGAGAGCTTACGAGCAGTACTTC
J: TRBJ2-1; V: TRBV5-1; D: .; size: few; CDR3: CASSARGGDDNEQFF; DNA: TGCGCCAGCAGCGCCCGTGGCGGAGATGACAATGAGCAGTTCTTC
J: TRBJ1-2; V: TRBV7-9; D: .; size: few; CDR3: CASSLAREYGYTF; DNA: TGTGCCAGCAGCTTAGCGAGAGAGTATGGCTACACCTTC
J: TRBJ2-3; V: TRBV5-1; D: .; size: few; CDR3: CASSLGSGAGTDTQYF; DNA: TGCGCCAGCAGCCTGGGATCAGGGGCTGGCACAGATACGCAGTATTTT
J: TRBJ2-1; V: TRBV5-1; D: .; size: many; CDR3: CASSGTEDRQFYNEQFF; DNA: TGCGCCAGCAGCGGAACGGAGGACAGACAATTCTACAATGAGCAGTTCTTC
J: TRBJ2-7; V: TRBV3-1; D: TRBD2; size: many; CDR3: CASSQDGRAGGEQYF; DNA: TGTGCCAGCAGCCAAGACGGCAGGGCGGGAGGAGAGCAGTACTTC